This T cell receptor beta chain was captured by sequencing in a study of blood T cell repertoires in COVID-19. The CDR3 consists of 14 residues. Germline V gene sequence: CDR1 ENHRY, CDR2 SYGVKD. Ages ranged from about 18 to 89 years, with residence in about two dozen US areas. For this clone: A junction boundary mismatches the germline segment, possibly from a read error.

In the original workflow: For nucleated cells, counts were estimated from reference gene primer amplification. TCRdb keeps only in-frame clones here, not all; method: immunoSEQ multiplex PCR. V and J calls and clone size are copied from that table; D and trimming were computed from the DNA. The table records about 270,000 clones, 85% to 90% of them present only once. The sequence was collected from a woman aged 18-29 years who had recovered from COVID-19. The sample was PBMCs or T cells enriched from blood (not recorded which). The chain joins TRBV10-3 to TRBJ1-5, with a tentative D call TRBD1 (5 bases). The CDR3 region has the DNA TGTGTCATCAGTGGGTTAGGGGACAATCAGCCCCAGCATTTT. This codes for CVISGLGDNQPQHF.